Following are 21 T cell receptor beta chains from one sample sequenced in a study of CXCR3-negative and CXCR3-positive naive CD8 T cells. Study-wide points: More hydrophobic TRB CDR3s were found in CXCR3-positive naive cells than in CXCR3-negative naive cells.

Their recognized antigens are unknown. It was by 5' RACE with UMI labels that the TRB cDNA libraries were prepared. TCRdb reworked the 5' RACE reads into one entry per CDR3 protein, no DNA. The sample data list about 110,000 distinct CDR3 sequences. What was sequenced was naive CXCR3+ CD8+ T cells from blood. The subset was: CD45RO-CCR7+CD27+CD95- naive CD8+ T cells expressing CXCR3 (TNR3+). The source of these receptors is a human donor in good health. Some clones in this sample may be carry-over from other donors' samples.

V usage is TRBV29-1 and J usage is TRBJ2-7; TCRdb lists TRBD1, though no DNA is available to test this call. CDR3 length: 15 residues. Per germline, CDR1 SQVTM and CDR2 ANQGSEA. This CDR3 is CSVEDQDKSSYEQYF.

V gene TRBV7-9 combines with J gene TRBJ2-3; the TCRdb D gene call, TRBD1, has no DNA to confirm it. CDR3 size: 14 residues. The V gene's germline CDR1 is SEHNR and CDR2 FQNEAQ (reference sequence). The CDR3 sequence: CASSQGQGVLPQYF.

V usage is TRBV29-1 and J usage is TRBJ2-1; with no DNA, the TCRdb D assignment of TRBD2 cannot be verified. In germline, CDR1 is SQVTM, CDR2 ANQGSEA. The CDR3 extends over 17 amino acids. The CDR3 spells CSVEREHPALSYNEQFF.

V gene TRBV15 combines with J gene TRBJ2-7; the TCRdb D gene call, TRBD1, has no DNA to confirm it. This CDR3 has 16 amino acids. Germline values: CDR1 LNHNV, CDR2 YYDKDF (reference sequence). The CDR3: CATSTHRDRGPYEQYF.

This chain links TRBV7-9 with TRBJ2-3; TCRdb's D call of TRBD2 is untestable without DNA. Germline V gene data show CDR1 as SEHNR and CDR2 as FQNEAQ (reference sequence). The CDR3 is 15 residues long. The CDR3 region is CASSLAGGNADTQYF.

The chain is built from TRBV5-1 and TRBJ1-1; there is no DNA to check the TCRdb D call of TRBD1. Germline V lookup: CDR1 SGHRS, CDR2 YFSETQ. The CDR3 has 14 residues. Here the CDR3 reads CASSFVGVGTEAFF.

The rearrangement uses TRBV6-6 and TRBJ2-6; TCRdb designates TRBD2, a call that cannot be tested without DNA. The CDR3 length is 17 residues. Per the germline V gene, CDR1 is MNHNY and CDR2 is SVGAGI (reference sequence). The CDR3 sequence is CASSYSGGSSGANVLTF.

The rearrangement joins TRBV11-2 to TRBJ2-1; absent DNA, TCRdb's TRBD1 call cannot be checked. The CDR3 covers 17 residues. Per the germline V gene, CDR1 is SGHAT and CDR2 is FQNNGV. This chain's CDR3 is CASSLAMAGPESREQFF.

The CDR3 sequence is CASSLRQGARNTEAFF. This chain joins TRBV4-1 and TRBJ1-1; the TRBD1 assignment by TCRdb is unverifiable without DNA. Germline-derived CDR1 and CDR2 are MGHRA and YSYEKL. This CDR3 contains 16 residues.

The gene calls are TRBV5-5 and TRBJ1-2; TCRdb proposes TRBD1, but this gene call is untestable without DNA. Germline CDR1 reads SGHKS; CDR2 reads YYEKEE (reference sequence). CDR3 length: 15 amino acids. CDR3 residues: CASSPGQWDYYGYTF.

The chain links TRBV4-1 to TRBJ1-5; with no DNA, the TCRdb D assignment of TRBD1 cannot be verified. CDR1 is MGHRA and CDR2 is YSYEKL in the germline V gene. The CDR3 covers 14 residues. CDR3 in amino acids: CASSGTGGNQPQHF.

This chain uses TRBV5-1 with TRBJ2-1. CDR1 is SGHRS, CDR2 YFSETQ, per germline. The CDR3 runs 12 residues. CDR3 in amino acids: CASSLGPIEQFF. The full variable domain, completed using reference TRBV5-1 and TRBJ2-1, is KAGVTQTPRYLIKTRGQQVTLSCSPISGHRSVSWYQQTPGQGLQFLFEYFSETQRNKGNFPGRFSGRQFSNSRSEMNVSTLELGDSALYLCASSLGPIEQFFGPGTRLTVL.

The rearrangement joins TRBV29-1 to TRBJ1-2; absent DNA, TCRdb's TRBD1 call cannot be checked. The CDR3 is 13 amino acids. CDR1 and CDR2 (germline): SQVTM, ANQGSEA. The CDR3 sequence: CSVAGQGADGYTF. The full variable domain, completed using reference TRBV29-1 and TRBJ1-2, is SAVISQKPSRDICQRGTSLTIQCQVDSQVTMMFWYRQQPGQSLTLIATANQGSEATYESGFVIDKFPISRPNLTFSTLTVSNMSPEDSSIYLCSVAGQGADGYTFGSGTRLTVV.

The rearrangement links TRBV18 to TRBJ2-1; the TCRdb D gene call, TRBD1, has no DNA to confirm it. The CDR3 contains 15 residues. Germline V lookup: CDR1 KGHSH, CDR2 LQKENI. CDR3 residues: CASSPPAGHDNEQFF.

The chain has TRBV28 and TRBJ2-5; TCRdb's D call, TRBD1, is unchecked because there is no DNA. CDR1 is MDHEN, CDR2 SYDVKM, per germline. This CDR3 spans 12 amino acids. This CDR3 is CASRGGRETQYF.

This rearrangement joins TRBV29-1 to TRBJ2-2; TCRdb's assignment of TRBD1 cannot be checked, as there is no DNA. The CDR3 has 15 residues. The germline V gene has CDR1 SQVTM and CDR2 ANQGSEA. This chain's CDR3 is CSVITGGGNTGELFF.

The rearrangement links TRBV6-5 to TRBJ2-1; the D call of TRBD2 rests on TCRdb alone, since no DNA is present to check it. The length of the CDR3 is 17 residues. Germline CDR1 MNHEY, CDR2 SVGAGI. The CDR3 region is CASSSGLAGGPYNEQFF.

This chain connects TRBV5-5 to TRBJ2-2; the D call of TRBD1 rests on TCRdb alone, since no DNA is present to check it. Germline V gene data show CDR1 as SGHKS and CDR2 as YYEKEE (reference sequence). The CDR3 length is 14 residues. This CDR3 reads CASTPGQGTGELFF.

The chain combines TRBV29-1 with TRBJ2-5; the TRBD1 assignment by TCRdb is unverifiable without DNA. The germline V gene encodes CDR1 SQVTM and CDR2 ANQGSEA. This CDR3 is 15 amino acids long. CDR3 sequence reads: CSAPPGTGGSETQYF.

This chain uses TRBV6-5 with TRBJ2-3. The CDR3 extends over 15 amino acids. Per germline, CDR1 MNHEY and CDR2 SVGAGI. This chain's CDR3 is CASSYLIAGPDTQYF.

The V and J genes are TRBV27 and TRBJ2-3; the TRBD1 assignment by TCRdb is unverifiable without DNA. This CDR3 comprises 17 residues. Looked up from germline, CDR1 is MNHEY and CDR2 is SMNVEV (reference sequence). The CDR3 is CATSKSSGRGGGDTQYF.